This T cell receptor (beta chain) came from a study of blood T cell repertoires in COVID-19 (dated by TCRdb to the early 2020s). Broadly, across the study: Samples from collaborators originated in the United States, Italy and Spain and spanned both the acute and convalescent phases of COVID-19. The prospective study material was composed of cDNA or gDNA derived from T cells, B-cell-depleted T cells, or PBMCs. Subjects who had been exposed to COVID-19, were actively infected with it, or had recovered from it provided the deeply sampled blood TCRbeta repertoires that made up the dataset. The repertoires were made available in a free public database intended to serve as a resource for research on the immune response to SARS-CoV-2. Samples came from the ongoing ImmuneRACE study (first 160 participants) plus 1,254 subjects from 6 global collaborators. Nearly every sample came with metadata listing a de-identified subject ID, COVID-19 status, age in years and sex. Where available, HLA class I and class II types were obtained from metadata supplied by the sample provider rather than from assay-based typing.

In regard to this clone: Its antigen target is currently unknown. No base quality information exists; no much larger clone differs at one position.

One collaborating source in Seattle enrolled patients during active infection and followed them longitudinally through the course of disease. Collaborating institutions collected whole blood in K2EDTA tubes following their own protocols. For TCRbeta analysis, collaborators shipped samples in one of three forms: frozen whole blood, isolated PBMCs, or DNA extracted from either of those sample types. What the study reported, not specific to this receptor: The quantity of clinical and demographic metadata differed by source and by participant and was supplied without curation.

Trimming leaves V shorter by 7 bases and J shorter by 6 bases, with the junction holding 13 bases beyond the gene matches. Spanning cysteine to phenylalanine, the CDR3 consists of 15 amino acids. CDR3 DNA only is kept here, 45 bases in frame from base 1. The germline V gene specifies MDHEN as CDR1 and SYDVKM as CDR2. The immunoSEQ Assay, a bias-controlled multiplex PCR, was used to amplify TCRbeta CDR3 regions from genomic DNA. In the authors' own workflow: The number of nucleated cells in each sample was estimated by amplification of reference gene primers within the assay. Sequence reads were collapsed and filtered to measure the absolute abundance of every unique TCRbeta CDR3 rearrangement. For each sample, productive Simpson clonality was calculated as the square root of Simpson's diversity index over productive rearrangements. In its TCRdb copy, this immuneACCESS table keeps in-frame sequences only and misses some clones. Where compared with another copy, unresolved V genes explain less than half of these, and the others have no known cause. The D gene and trimming were derived from the DNA, and the V and J assignments and clone size from that table. In this sample the table shows about 310,000 clones, about 90% of which occur a single time. The ten largest clonotypes hold roughly 1% of the sample.

What was sequenced was peripheral blood. The V and J genes are TRBV28 and TRBJ2-3; TRBD2 aligns with 7 central bases. The TCR sequence derives from a woman in her 40s with COVID-19, enrolled during active disease. Read as DNA, the sequence is TGTGCCAGCATGGGCTCTAGCGGCTCTCTGGATACGCAGTATTTT. This is translated as CASMGSSGSLDTQYF.